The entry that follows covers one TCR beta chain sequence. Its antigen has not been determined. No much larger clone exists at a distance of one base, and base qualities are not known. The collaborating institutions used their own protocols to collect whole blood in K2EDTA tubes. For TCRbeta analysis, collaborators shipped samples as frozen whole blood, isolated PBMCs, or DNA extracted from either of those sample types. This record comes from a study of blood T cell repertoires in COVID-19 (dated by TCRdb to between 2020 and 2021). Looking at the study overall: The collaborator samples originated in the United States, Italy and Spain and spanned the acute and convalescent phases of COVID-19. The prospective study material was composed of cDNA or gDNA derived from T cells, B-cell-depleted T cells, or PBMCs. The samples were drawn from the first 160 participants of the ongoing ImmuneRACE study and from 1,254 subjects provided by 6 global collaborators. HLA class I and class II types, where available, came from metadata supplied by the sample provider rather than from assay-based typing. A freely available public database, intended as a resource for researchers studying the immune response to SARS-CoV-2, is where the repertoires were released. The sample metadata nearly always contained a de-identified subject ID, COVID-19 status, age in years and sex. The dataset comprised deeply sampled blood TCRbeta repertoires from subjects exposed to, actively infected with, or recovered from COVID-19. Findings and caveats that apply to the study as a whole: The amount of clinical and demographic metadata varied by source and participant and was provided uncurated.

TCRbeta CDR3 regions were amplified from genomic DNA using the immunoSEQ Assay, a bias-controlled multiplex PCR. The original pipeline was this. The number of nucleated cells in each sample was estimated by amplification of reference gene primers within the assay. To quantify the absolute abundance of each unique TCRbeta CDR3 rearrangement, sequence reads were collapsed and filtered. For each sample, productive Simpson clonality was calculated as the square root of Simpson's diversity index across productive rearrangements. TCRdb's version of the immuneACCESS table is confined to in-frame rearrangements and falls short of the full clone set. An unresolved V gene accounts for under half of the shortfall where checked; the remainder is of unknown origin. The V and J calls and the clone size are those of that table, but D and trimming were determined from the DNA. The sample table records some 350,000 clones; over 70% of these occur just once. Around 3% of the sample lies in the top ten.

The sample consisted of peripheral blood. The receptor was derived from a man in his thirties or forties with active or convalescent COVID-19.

The DNA sequence is TGCGCCAGCAGCTTAGGGAGGGCCACTGAAGCTTTCTTT. Translation gives CASSLGRATEAFF. This receptor chain uses TRBV5-1 and TRBJ1-1, with no confident D gene call. V is cut by 2 bases and J by 4 bases, and the space between the germline ends is 9 bases. Including cysteine and phenylalanine, the CDR3 has 13 amino acids. The kept DNA is CDR3 alone, 39 bases in frame from the first base. From the germline V gene, CDR1 is SGHRS and CDR2 is YFSETQ.